The 6 T cell receptor beta chains presented below share a single source sample, sequenced in a study of breast tumors, draining lymph nodes, adjacent tissues. Each CDR3 protein gets one entry after TCRdb re-called the multiplex PCR reads with MiXCR. The repertoire includes 140,000 to 150,000 distinct CDR3 sequences, less than 35% of them detected once, and 2.3% sits in the top ten. Samples came from axillary lymph nodes draining the breast cancer. What was sequenced was axillary lymph node tissue. The source of these receptors is a female donor with breast cancer. Some clones in this sample may be carry-over from other donors' samples.

The chain is built from TRBV5-1 and TRBJ1-1; a weak D match, TRBD1 (6 bases). V was cut by 4 bases and J by 1 base, with 11 bases left in between. The length of the CDR3 is 14 residues. From germline, CDR1 is SGHRS and CDR2 YFSETQ. The CDR3 is CASSLSTGNTEAFF. The CDR3 bases are TGCGCCAGCAGCCTCTCGACAGGGAACACTGAAGCTTTCTTT.

This clonotype was seen many times. The chain recombines TRBV2 with TRBJ1-6, with TRBD1 identical over 9 bases. Germline CDR1 is SNHLY and CDR2 is FYNNEI. The CDR3 consists of 14 residues. Trimming at V came to 8 bases and at J to 10 bases, leaving 9 bases not matched to a gene. The CDR3 region is CASGHPGQGSPLHF. The CDR3 DNA follows: TGTGCCAGCGGCCACCCGGGACAGGGCTCACCCCTCCACTTT.

A remark on this clonotype: This may be a read error, as it is one base from a much larger clone. As the CDR3 is not closed by the conserved phenylalanine or tryptophan, this likely results from a read error. This CDR3 is CASSHEGGGDNWYTY. In DNA form, the CDR3 reads TGTGCCAGCAGTCACGAGGGGGGGGGCGATAACTGGTACACCTAC. The rearrangement uses TRBV7-9 and TRBJ1-2; weak D call: TRBD1 (6 bases). The V and J ends lost 6 bases and 11 bases respectively, with 25 bases between them. Germline assignment: CDR1 SEHNR and CDR2 FQNEAQ (reference sequence). The CDR3 loop spans 15 amino acids.

This clonotype occurred many times. The J gene is TRBJ2-2, the V gene TRBV18, with a possible D match to TRBD2 (7 bases). The V gene lost 0 bases and the J gene lost 3 bases, with 11 bases spanning the gap. Germline loops: CDR1 KGHSH, CDR2 LQKENI. The CDR3 covers 16 residues. The DNA of the CDR3 is TGTGCCAGCTCACCACCGCGGGGGCAGGACACCGGGGAGCTGTTTTTT. Translation: CASSPPRGQDTGELFF. The complete variable domain, with remaining parts taken from reference TRBV18 and TRBJ2-2, reads NAGVMQNPRHLVRRRGQEARLRCSPMKGHSHVYWYRQLPEEGLKFMVYLQKENIIDESGMPKERFSAEFPKEGPSILRIQQVVRGDSAAYFCASSPPRGQDTGELFFGEGSRLTVL.

Regarding this clonotype: This could be a read error, since a much larger clone is one nucleotide away. The V and J genes are TRBV28 and TRBJ2-1, with 11 bases that match TRBD1. This CDR3 is built from 13 residues. Germline CDR1 is MDHEN and CDR2 is SYDVKM. The CDR3 DNA reads as TGTACCAGCAGTTTACGAAGGACAGGGGGCGAGTTCTTC. This gives the protein CTSSLRRTGGEFF.

This clonotype was recorded many times. V and J are TRBV6-1 and TRBJ2-3; either TRBD1 or TRBD2 may supply D (5 bases each). The CDR3 is 13 amino acids. CDR1 MNHNS and CDR2 SASEGT come from the germline V gene. With 6 bases removed from V and 2 bases from J, the gap between germline ends came to 9 bases. The CDR3 is CASREDNTDTQYF. In DNA form, the CDR3 reads TGTGCCAGCAGGGAGGACAACACAGATACGCAGTATTTT.